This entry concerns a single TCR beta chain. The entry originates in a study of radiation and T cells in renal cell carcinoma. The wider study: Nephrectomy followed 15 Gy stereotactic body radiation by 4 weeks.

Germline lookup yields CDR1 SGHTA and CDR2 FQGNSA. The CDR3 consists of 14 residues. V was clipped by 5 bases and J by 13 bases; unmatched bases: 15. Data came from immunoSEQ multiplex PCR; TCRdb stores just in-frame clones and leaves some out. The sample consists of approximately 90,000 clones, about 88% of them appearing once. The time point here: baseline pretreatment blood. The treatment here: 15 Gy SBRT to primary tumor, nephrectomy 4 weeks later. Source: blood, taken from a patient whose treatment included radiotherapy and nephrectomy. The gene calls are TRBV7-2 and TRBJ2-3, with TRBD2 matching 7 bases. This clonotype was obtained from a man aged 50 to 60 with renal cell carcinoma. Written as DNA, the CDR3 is TGTGCCAGCAGCGCAAGCCTCCGGGACTACCCAAAGTATTTT. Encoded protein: CASSASLRDYPKYF.